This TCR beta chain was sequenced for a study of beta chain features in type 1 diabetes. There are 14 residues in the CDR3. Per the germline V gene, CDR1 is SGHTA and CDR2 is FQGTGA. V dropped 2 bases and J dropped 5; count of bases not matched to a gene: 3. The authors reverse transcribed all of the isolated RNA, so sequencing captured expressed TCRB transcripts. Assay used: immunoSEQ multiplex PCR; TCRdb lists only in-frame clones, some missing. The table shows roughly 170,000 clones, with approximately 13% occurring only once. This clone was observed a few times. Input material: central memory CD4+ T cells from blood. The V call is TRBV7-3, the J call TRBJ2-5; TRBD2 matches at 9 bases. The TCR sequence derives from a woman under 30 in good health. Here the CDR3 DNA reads TGTGCCAGCAGCTTAGGTAGCGGGAGTGAGACCCAGTACTTC. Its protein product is CASSLGSGSETQYF.